The next 27 T cell receptor beta chains were all read from a single sample in a study of CXCR3-negative and CXCR3-positive naive CD8 T cells. Their antigens are not known. Study outcomes and limitations: A higher hydrophobicity marked the TRB CDR3s of CXCR3-positive naive cells versus CXCR3-negative naive cells.

Preparation of TRB cDNA libraries relied on 5' RACE carrying UMI labels. TCRdb reanalyzed the 5' RACE reads, giving one entry per CDR3 protein sequence and no DNA. Its clone listing holds roughly 61,000 distinct CDR3 sequences. Sequenced: naive CXCR3+ CD8+ T cells from blood. Stated subset: CD45RO-CCR7+CD27+CD95- naive CD8+ T cells expressing CXCR3 (TNR3+). These TCRs come from a human donor in good health. Some clones in this sample may be carry-over from other donors' samples.

The chain couples TRBV6-5 to TRBJ2-7; TCRdb's D call, TRBD1, is unchecked because there is no DNA. The germline V gene has CDR1 MNHEY and CDR2 SVGAGI. The CDR3 has 13 residues. CDR3 residues: CASSYLDRGEQYF.

CDR3 sequence: CAISVFLSERGEKETQYF. This chain uses TRBV10-3 with TRBJ2-5; the D gene TCRdb calls, TRBD2, cannot be checked with no DNA. The CDR3 extends over 18 amino acids. Germline CDR1 and CDR2: ENHRY and SYGVKD.

This chain joins TRBV7-9 and TRBJ1-4. The CDR3 runs to 11 residues. The germline V gene has CDR1 SEHNR and CDR2 FQNEAQ (reference sequence). This chain's CDR3 is CASSLDEKLFF.

The rearrangement uses TRBV21-1 and TRBJ2-7; TCRdb gives TRBD1 as the D gene, but with no DNA this cannot be confirmed. TRBV21-1 is shown as a pseudogene. The CDR3 covers 14 residues. This CDR3 reads CASSRPARVPEQYF.

V is TRBV7-9 and J is TRBJ2-5. The CDR3 totals 14 residues. Germline V CDR1 and CDR2: SEHNR, FQNEAQ (reference sequence). The CDR3: CSSSSLRDQETQYF.

V gene TRBV7-3 combines with J gene TRBJ1-1; TCRdb selects TRBD1, and the lack of DNA leaves this call unchecked. The CDR3 consists of 14 residues. Germline lookup yields CDR1 SGHTA and CDR2 FQGTGA. CDR3 amino acids: CASSLSPEAAEAFF.

V usage is TRBV14 and J usage is TRBJ2-4; as DNA is missing, the TRBD2 call by TCRdb cannot be tested. This CDR3 comprises 19 residues. CDR1 and CDR2 from the germline V gene are SGHDN and FVKESK. The chain's CDR3 is CASSQWVARGAQAKNIQYF.

The V call is TRBV5-6, the J call TRBJ2-7; the TCRdb call, TRBD2, lacks DNA for checking. This CDR3 has 17 residues. Germline V gives CDR1 SGHDT, CDR2 YYEEEE. CDR3 loop: CASSPIGLAGTSYEQYF.

J is TRBJ1-2 and V is TRBV7-9; TCRdb reports TRBD1, a call that lacks DNA to check it against. Germline CDR1 is SEHNR and CDR2 is FQNEAQ (reference sequence). CDR3 length: 14 residues. The CDR3 protein is CASSARDSPYGYTF.

The chain uses TRBV6-6 and TRBJ2-7. The CDR3 contains 15 residues. The germline V gene has CDR1 MNHNY and CDR2 SVGAGI (reference sequence). This chain's CDR3 is CASSYSTSYSYEQYF.

The chain employs TRBV9 and TRBJ2-7; there is no DNA to check the TCRdb D call of TRBD1. CDR1 and CDR2 (germline): SGDLS, YYNGEE. The CDR3 spans 15 residues. This CDR3 reads CASSASQGAPNEQYF. Looking up the rest from reference TRBV9 and TRBJ2-7 gives the full variable domain: DSGVTQTPKHLITATGQRVTLRCSPRSGDLSVYWYQQSLDQGLQFLIQYYNGEERAKGNILERFSAQQFPDLHSELNLSSLELGDSALYFCASSASQGAPNEQYFGPGTRLTVT.

The chain recombines TRBV7-9 with TRBJ2-1; TCRdb's assignment of TRBD1 cannot be checked, as there is no DNA. Per germline, CDR1 SEHNR and CDR2 FQNEAQ (reference sequence). This CDR3 spans 14 amino acids. This CDR3 is CASSLGQGANEQFF.

This sequence joins TRBV4-3 and TRBJ2-7; TCRdb's D gene call, TRBD1, goes unchecked for lack of DNA. There are 14 residues in the CDR3. CDR1 is LGHNA, CDR2 YSLEER, per germline. The CDR3 loop reads CASSQGQGNYEQYF.

The chain recombines TRBV12-3 or TRBV12-4 with TRBJ2-7; the TCRdb D gene call, TRBD2, has no DNA to confirm it. The CDR3 contains 14 residues. The CDR3 reads CASSSEGPSYEQYF.

The chain is built from TRBV7-9 and TRBJ2-3. This CDR3 has 16 amino acids. CDR1 and CDR2 (germline): SEHNR, FQNEAQ (reference sequence). This CDR3 is CASSLAVVTSTDTQYF.

The chain carries TRBV7-9 and TRBJ1-1. Germline CDR1 and CDR2: SEHNR and FQNEAQ (reference sequence). CDR3 length equals 13 residues. The CDR3 here is CASSLELNTEAFF.

The V gene is TRBV19, the J gene TRBJ1-5. The germline CDR1 and CDR2 sequences are LNHDA and SQIVND (reference sequence). CDR3 length equals 13 residues. The CDR3 protein is CASSILEAGAQHF.

The rearrangement uses TRBV28 and TRBJ1-1; TCRdb proposes TRBD1, but this gene call is untestable without DNA. Germline values: CDR1 MDHEN, CDR2 SYDVKM. The CDR3 sequence is 13 residues long. CDR3 protein: CASSFGQGAEAFF. Complete variable domain (other parts from reference TRBV28 and TRBJ1-1): DVKVTQSSRYLVKRTGEKVFLECVQDMDHENMFWYRQDPGLGLRLIYFSYDVKMKEKGDIPEGYSVSREKKERFSLILESASTNQTSMYLCASSFGQGAEAFFGQGTRLTVV.

This chain uses TRBV7-3 with TRBJ2-1; without DNA, the TCRdb call of TRBD2 cannot be checked. Germline CDR1 is SGHTA and CDR2 is FQGTGA. The length of the CDR3 is 12 residues. The CDR3 protein is CASSLTGEEVFF. Full variable domain (outside the CDR3, taken from reference TRBV7-3 and TRBJ2-1): GAGVSQTPSNKVTEKGKYVELRCDPISGHTALYWYRQSLGQGPEFLIYFQGTGAADDSGLPNDRFFAVRPEGSVSTLKIQRTERGDSAVYLCASSLTGEEVFFGPGTRLTVL.

The chain couples TRBV7-9 to TRBJ1-2. The germline gives CDR1 SEHNR, CDR2 FQNEAQ (reference sequence). CDR3 length equals 16 residues. The CDR3 sequence is CASSRPSGEKNYGYTF.

The V call is TRBV15, the J call TRBJ2-3; TCRdb indicates TRBD1, and absent DNA this call remains unverified. Germline CDR1 and CDR2: LNHNV and YYDKDF (reference sequence). This CDR3 region has 15 residues. The CDR3 is CATSRDRGPTDTQYF.

The rearrangement uses TRBV4-3 and TRBJ2-7; as DNA is missing, the TRBD1 call by TCRdb cannot be tested. CDR3 length equals 14 residues. Per the germline V gene, CDR1 is LGHNA and CDR2 is YSLEER. The CDR3 sequence is CASSGGTGFYEHYF.

The genes are TRBV6-1 and TRBJ2-1; TCRdb designates TRBD2, a call that cannot be tested without DNA. This CDR3 comprises 15 residues. Looked up from germline, CDR1 is MNHNS and CDR2 is SASEGT. The CDR3 region is CASSGPDWNYNEQFF.

The rearrangement uses TRBV29-1 and TRBJ2-7; TCRdb calls TRBD1, which cannot be checked without DNA. The CDR3 covers 15 residues. Germline CDR1 is SQVTM and CDR2 is ANQGSEA. Here the CDR3 reads CSVDDRDRGFYEQYF.

The chain has TRBV6-1 and TRBJ2-3. CDR3 length equals 12 residues. Germline V CDR1 and CDR2: MNHNS, SASEGT. The CDR3 reads CASFYPTDTQYF.

The chain joins TRBV19 to TRBJ1-1. This CDR3 has 13 amino acids. Per the germline V gene, CDR1 is LNHDA and CDR2 is SQIVND (reference sequence). This CDR3 is CASSTTAGAEAFF.

The rearrangement joins TRBV12-3 or TRBV12-4 to TRBJ1-2; TCRdb proposes TRBD1, but this gene call is untestable without DNA. The CDR3 is made up of 13 amino acids. The CDR3 sequence: CASSEGGGYGYTF.